This T cell receptor beta chain was sequenced in a study of T-cell reconstitution after alpha-beta-depleted transplantation in children. Unique molecular identifiers were incorporated during preparation of the TCRbeta library. Each CDR3 protein is one row after TCRdb ran MiXCR on the PCR reads. The sample lists about 160,000 distinct CDR3 sequences, 11% occurring once. CDR3 length equals 15 residues. Germline V lookup: CDR1 SEHNR, CDR2 FQNEAQ (reference sequence). V was pared by 4 bases and J by 3 bases, with 15 bases between. This clonotype was picked up many times. The chain joins TRBV7-9 to TRBJ1-2, with D uncertain. Source: PBMCs, taken before TCRalphabeta/CD19-depleted stem cell transplant. The sequence was obtained from a boy aged 2 to 9 with acute myeloid leukemia, due to receive a stem cell transplant. The CDR3 DNA sequence: TGTGCCAGCAGCTCGCTGGAGGGCGGTGACTATGGCTACACCTTC. It encodes CASSSLEGGDYGYTF.